This record covers a single T cell receptor (beta chain). Germline V gives CDR1 MNHNS, CDR2 SASEGT. V lost 2 bases and J lost 15, with 29 bases in between. The CDR3 is made up of 17 amino acids. Construction of the TCRbeta library involved unique molecular identifiers. TCRdb reanalysed the PCR reads using MiXCR and keeps one entry per CDR3 protein. The sample contains 120,000 to 150,000 distinct CDR3 sequences, about 9% of which appear only once. This sample was taken from a study of T-cell reconstitution after alpha-beta-depleted transplantation in children. The receptor comes from a female patient aged 2-10 years who had a stem cell transplant for congenital amegakaryocytic thrombocytopenia, so the T cells may come from the graft donor. Sample: PBMCs, mostly from graft donor cells, taken 180 days after TCRalphabeta/CD19-depleted stem cell transplant. The chain recombines TRBV6-1 with TRBJ2-1, with unresolved D. In DNA, the CDR3 is TGTGCCAGCAGTGAACCTTCAATTCTCCCATGGGTCGCGTCGGGGTTCTTC. It yields the protein CASSEPSILPWVASGFF.